This TCR beta chain was retrieved from a study of somatic mutations in cytotoxic T cells in rheumatoid arthritis (TCRdb year 2017). Describing the broader study: Before any treatment started and right after they were diagnosed, patients gave peripheral blood samples (about 30 ml EDTA). Some T-cell populations stained with V beta antibodies were sorted by flow on a FACSAria II or Sony SH800 to nearly 100% purity, with sorted V beta1+ cells additionally subjected to TCRB sequencing. Whether expanded CD8+ T-cell clones in untreated, newly diagnosed rheumatoid arthritis carry somatic mutations was the study question, and clonality was characterized with TCRB deep sequencing. TCRB deep sequencing covered approximately 69 patients with rheumatoid arthritis along with under 25 healthy controls. Patient and control groups had essentially identical median ages. What the work shows at the level of the full study, not this receptor alone: Viral specificity could not be ruled out by absence from virus-specific databases, and the antigen targets of the expanded CD8+ clones remained unknown. No adjustment for multiple comparisons was made for the slight TRBV07 underrepresentation in patients. An increase of CD8+ clonality with age was seen in patients (Spearman r of about 0.45) but not in healthy controls. In about an eighth of the roughly 60 patients the largest CD8+ clone exceeded 20% of CD8+ cells, and several identical CD8+ TCRB sequences were shared between blood and synovial fluid. CD8+ T-cell clonality in rheumatoid arthritis patients was not significantly different from that in age-matched healthy controls.

The CDR3 contains 15 residues, cysteine and phenylalanine counted. Just the 45-base CDR3 DNA is kept, in frame starting at base 1. Trimming removed 3 bases from V and 3 bases from J; the gene matches leave 1 base unexplained. CDR1 and CDR2 are drawn from the germline V gene: MDHEN, SYDVKM. To note about this clone: Its antigen is currently not known. Nothing much larger sits one base from this clone, and base qualities are not available.

Sequencing of TCRB CDR3 was done on genomic DNA with the immunoSEQ assay. Per the source publication's procedure: When patient CD8+ clones exceeding 1% were checked against published virus-specific TCRB sequences, only a few matched. Analyses were restricted to productive TCRB rearrangements. Clonality was calculated as a Shannon entropy-based productive clonality index, and a clone was defined by a unique TCRB CDR3 sequence. To calculate repertoire overlap between two samples, the template counts of each clone were considered relative to each sample's total templates. V-gene usage from TCRB sequencing and V-gene usage measured by flow cytometry were correlated (Spearman r of under 0.7). TCRdb stores this immuneACCESS table with in-frame sequences only. Part of the clones is absent; in the studies checked, under half of the shortfall reflects unresolved V genes, and no reason is known for the rest. V, J and clone size are taken as reported in that table, and D and trimming were inferred from the DNA itself. The sample includes around 3,500 clones, with roughly 80% observed a single time. The top ten clonotypes cover about 65% of the sample.

Flow cytometry confirmed the purity of CD4+ and CD8+ cells that had been isolated by positive magnetic bead selection on an AutoMACS. Initial screening for clonal expansions relied on flow cytometry with a TCR V beta antibody panel, after which sorted CD8+ fractions underwent TCRB deep sequencing for characterization. Isolation of peripheral blood mononuclear cells was done through Ficoll-Paque PLUS density gradient separation. Using Nucleospin Tissue or Tissue XS kits, DNA was extracted from CD4-enriched, CD8-enriched or PBMC samples, with quantification by a Qubit 2.0 fluorometer. What was sequenced was CD8+ T cells sorted from blood. The chain is encoded by TRBV28 joined to TRBJ2-3, with TRBD1 identical over 12 junction bases. The source of this sequence is a man aged 40-50 years with rheumatoid arthritis. The nucleotide sequence reads TGTGCCAGCAGTTTGGGACAGGGGGCGACAGATACGCAGTATTTT. The encoded protein is CASSLGQGATDTQYF.